These T cell receptor beta chains were read from a single sample in a study of shared clonotypes between healthy human individuals. Profiled with immunoSEQ multiplex PCR; TCRdb holds only in-frame clones, not every one. The sample comprises about 2.4 million clones, over 85% of which are singletons, and 0.36% rests with the top ten. Sequencing input: naive CD4+ T cells from PBMCs. These TCRs come from a young man in good health. Some clones in this sample may be carry-over from other donors' samples. Each CDR3 is given with its conserved first and last residue. A D gene is named only where the DNA matches it firmly. Only part of the rows carry a size: once, few, many, or a class if the clone is expanded.

j_call v_call clone_size d_call cdr3_length cdr3_aa cdr3_nt
TRBJ1-6 TRBV6-1 . . 14 CASIGTGYNSPLHF TGTGCCAGCATCGGGACCGGCTATAATTCACCCCTCCACTTT
TRBJ2-1 TRBV10-1 . TRBD2 18 CASSEPPTPSGRVNEQFF TGCGCCAGCAGTGAGCCCCCAACCCCTAGCGGGAGAGTCAATGAGCAGTTCTTC
TRBJ1-1 TRBV27 . . 13 CASSLSGGTEAFF TGTGCCAGCAGTTTATCCGGGGGGACTGAAGCTTTCTTT
TRBJ1-3 TRBV9 . . 13 CASSLISGNTIYF TGTGCCAGCAGCTTGATCTCTGGAAACACCATATATTTT
TRBJ1-5 TRBV2 once TRBD1 14 CASSGTGGWQPQHF TGTGCCAGCAGCGGGACAGGGGGCTGGCAGCCCCAGCATTTT
TRBJ2-3 TRBV10-3 . TRBD2 16 CAISNGLAGVQNTQYF TGTGCCATCAGTAACGGACTAGCGGGAGTACAAAATACGCAGTATTTT
TRBJ2-5 TRBV5-3 . TRBD1 15 CARSLEDRDQETQYF TGTGCCAGAAGCTTGGAGGACAGGGACCAAGAGACCCAGTACTTC
TRBJ1-1 TRBV5-8 . . 15 CASSLVAGMNTEAFF TGTGCCAGCAGCTTGGTGGCAGGGATGAACACTGAAGCTTTCTTT
TRBJ1-1 TRBV19 . . 15 CASNPSHPGNTEAFF TGTGCCAGTAACCCGTCGCACCCAGGAAACACTGAAGCTTTCTTT
TRBJ2-7 TRBV15 . . 11 CATSSPGGQYF TGTGCCACCAGCAGCCCCGGAGGGCAGTACTTC
TRBJ2-1 TRBV11-1 . . 16 CASSLGLASSYNEQFF TGTGCCAGCAGCTTAGGGCTAGCGTCGTCCTACAATGAGCAGTTCTTC
TRBJ1-1 TRBV6-5 . TRBD1 13 CASRGQANTEAFF TGTGCCAGCAGGGGACAGGCGAACACTGAAGCTTTCTTT
TRBJ2-7 TRBV10-3 . TRBD1 17 CAISESGSRQGAYEQYF TGTGCCATCAGTGAGTCGGGGAGTAGACAGGGGGCCTACGAGCAGTACTTC
TRBJ1-1 TRBV28 . TRBD1 14 CASSPGQGYTEAFF TGTGCCAGCAGCCCCGGACAGGGATACACTGAAGCTTTCTTT
TRBJ2-7 TRBV9 . . 14 CASSVGLDPYEQYF TGTGCCAGCAGCGTAGGTCTAGATCCCTACGAGCAGTACTTC
TRBJ2-1 TRBV5-1 . TRBD2 17 CASSLILAGVVNGEQFF TGCGCCAGCAGCTTAATCCTAGCGGGAGTGGTAAATGGGGAGCAGTTCTTC
TRBJ2-1 TRBV11-3 . . 11 CASSRDNEQFF TGTGCCAGCAGCAGGGACAATGAGCAGTTCTTC
TRBJ2-7 TRBV27 . . 13 CASNRDGTYEQYF TGTGCCAGCAACCGGGACGGAACCTACGAGCAGTACTTC
TRBJ2-7 TRBV27 . TRBD1 15 CASSSPGTGVYEQYF TGTGCCAGCAGTTCCCCCGGGACAGGGGTCTACGAGCAGTACTTC
TRBJ1-1 TRBV5-1 . TRBD1 17 CASSLFQGASVNTEAFF TGCGCCAGCAGCTTGTTCCAGGGGGCGTCGGTGAACACTGAAGCTTTCTTT
TRBJ2-7 TRBV5-6 . . 13 CASSLQGRHEQYF TGTGCCAGCAGCCTGCAGGGTAGACACGAGCAGTACTTC
TRBJ1-1 TRBV7-3 . . 15 CASSLGGSKNTEAFF TGTGCCAGCAGCTTAGGTGGCAGTAAAAACACTGAAGCTTTCTTT
TRBJ2-7 TRBV5-6 . . 16 CASSSLPDSYSYEQYF TGTGCCAGCAGCTCTCTACCTGACAGTTACTCCTACGAGCAGTACTTC
TRBJ2-7 TRBV6-5 . TRBD1 15 CASSLLPGQDSEQYF TGTGCCAGCAGCCTCCTCCCGGGACAGGACTCTGAGCAGTACTTC
TRBJ1-5 TRBV19 . . 16 CASSIGVTGAIKPQHF TGTGCCAGTAGTATAGGAGTCACAGGAGCAATCAAGCCCCAGCATTTT
TRBJ2-7 TRBV6-5 . TRBD2 13 CASRRLASYEQYF TGTGCCAGCCGCCGACTAGCGTCCTACGAGCAGTACTTC
TRBJ1-5 TRBV7-2 . . 14 CASSLLGSNQPQHF TGTGCCAGCAGCCTCCTGGGGAGCAATCAGCCCCAGCATTTT
TRBJ2-5 TRBV19 once . 13 CASSTTGTETQYF TGTGCCAGTAGTACGACTGGGACAGAGACCCAGTACTTC
TRBJ2-2 TRBV9 . . 16 CASSVVGTINTGELFF TGTGCCAGCAGCGTAGTGGGGACCATCAATACCGGGGAGCTGTTTTTT
TRBJ2-4 TRBV5-6 . . 16 CASSLRQILAKNIQYF TGTGCCAGCAGCCTTAGACAGATACTAGCCAAAAACATTCAGTACTTC
TRBJ1-1 TRBV5-1 . . 16 CASSLEGGPWDTEAFF TGCGCCAGCAGCTTGGAGGGGGGGCCCTGGGACACTGAAGCTTTCTTT
TRBJ2-7 TRBV5-4 once . 14 CASSPRQGPYEQYF TGTGCCAGCAGCCCCCGTCAGGGACCCTACGAGCAGTACTTC
TRBJ2-1 TRBV2 . . 16 CASRGRGDGSYNEQFF TGTGCCAGCAGGGGCAGGGGAGACGGCTCCTACAATGAGCAGTTCTTC
TRBJ2-7 TRBV5-4 . TRBD2 15 CASSTRTSGSYEQYF TGTGCCAGCAGCACCCGGACTAGCGGGTCATACGAGCAGTACTTC
TRBJ2-5 TRBV6-1 once . 15 CASAAGPWGGETQYF TGTGCCAGCGCGGCCGGTCCTTGGGGAGGAGAGACCCAGTACTTC
TRBJ1-4 TRBV27 . TRBD1 17 CASSFSTPNRGEEKLFF TGTGCCAGCAGTTTTTCAACCCCAAACAGGGGTGAAGAAAAACTGTTTTTT
TRBJ2-5 TRBV15 . . 13 CATSRDGKETQYF TGTGCCACCAGCAGAGATGGGAAGGAGACCCAGTACTTC
TRBJ1-4 TRBV7-8 . . 15 CASSFGRWKNEKLFF TGTGCCAGCAGCTTCGGCAGATGGAAAAATGAAAAACTGTTTTTT
TRBJ2-1 TRBV10-3 . . 14 CATRGHDAYNEQFF TGTGCCACCCGGGGTCACGATGCCTACAATGAGCAGTTCTTC
TRBJ2-7 TRBV5-1 . TRBD1 15 CASSNQPTGVYEQYF TGCGCCAGCAGCAATCAGCCGACAGGGGTCTACGAGCAGTACTTC